The 25 T cell receptor beta chains below were found in one sample sequenced in a study of blood T cell repertoires in COVID-19. The table came from immunoSEQ multiplex PCR; TCRdb's copy has only in-frame clones and leaves some out. Here the sample spans about 270,000 clones, around nine tenths being singletons. Sequenced material: peripheral blood. These receptors were taken from a man aged 35 to 55 with active or convalescent COVID-19.

J is TRBJ1-2 and V is TRBV6-5; 9 bases align to TRBD1. Per germline, CDR1 MNHEY and CDR2 SVGAGI. The CDR3 has 16 residues. J lost 6 bases, V lost 0 bases, and 8 bases had no gene match. CDR3 amino acids: CASSYSIMGQGDGYTF. The CDR3 region has the DNA TGTGCCAGCAGTTACTCGATCATGGGACAGGGCGATGGCTACACCTTC.

The chain carries TRBV9 and TRBJ2-7; TRBD1 agrees at 9 bases. CDR3 length equals 15 residues. V shed 0 bases and J 1 base; nucleotides not matched to a gene: 2. From germline, CDR1 is SGDLS and CDR2 YYNGEE. The CDR3 reads CASSVEGQGSYEQYF. CDR3 nucleotides: TGTGCCAGCAGCGTAGAAGGACAGGGGTCCTACGAGCAGTACTTC.

This rearrangement joins TRBV18 to TRBJ1-2, with TRBD1 matching 9 bases. The V gene's germline CDR1 is KGHSH and CDR2 LQKENI. There are 14 residues in the CDR3. J gave up 4 bases and V 5 bases, and 5 bases lay outside the gene matches. CDR3 sequence: CASSTGDRAYGYTF. The CDR3, as DNA: TGTGCCAGCTCAACCGGGGACAGGGCCTATGGCTACACCTTC.

Here the CDR3 DNA reads TGTGCCAGCAGCCGGACAGGGGTCCAAGAGACCCAGTACTTC. It specifies CASSRTGVQETQYF. V gene TRBV6-5 combines with J gene TRBJ2-5; TRBD1 matches 9 bases. V was pared by 6 bases and J by 1 base, with 3 bases of the junction left unmatched. Per germline, CDR1 MNHEY and CDR2 SVGAGI. This CDR3 has 14 residues.

The genes are TRBV7-9 and TRBJ2-4, with D tentatively TRBD2 (7 bases). The CDR3 loop spans 16 amino acids. The germline gives CDR1 SEHNR, CDR2 FQNEAQ (reference sequence). Deletions cut 4 bases from V and 3 bases from J, with 16 bases between. The CDR3 nucleotides are TGTGCCAGCAGCTCCCCGAGGGGGGGAGACAAAAACATTCAGTACTTC. Protein sequence: CASSSPRGGDKNIQYF.

The V call is TRBV2, the J call TRBJ2-3; maybe TRBD2 (5 bases). Germline V lookup: CDR1 SNHLY, CDR2 FYNNEI. This CDR3 comprises 15 residues. Trimming shortened V by 3 bases and J by 6 bases, and 16 bases separated the two germline ends. The DNA of the CDR3 is TGTGCCAGCAGTGACGACCGGGGTCTCGCGGATACGCAGTATTTT. Its protein is CASSDDRGLADTQYF.

This sequence joins TRBV7-9 and TRBJ1-1; TRBD1 matches 10 bases. With V trimmed by 5 bases and J by 11 bases, 8 bases remained unmatched. Per germline, CDR1 SEHNR and CDR2 FQNEAQ (reference sequence). The CDR3 spans 13 residues. For the CDR3, the DNA is TGTGCCAGCAGCCATTCCGGGACAGGGGAGGCTTTCTTT. This codes for CASSHSGTGEAFF.

This chain uses TRBV5-1 with TRBJ2-7; 10 bases fit TRBD1. Germline values: CDR1 SGHRS, CDR2 YFSETQ. The junction had 5 bases not matched to a gene; V was cut back by 0 bases and J by 2 bases. The CDR3 runs 16 residues. CDR3 nucleotides: TGCGCCAGCAGCTTGGTCGGCGGACAGGGGGCCTACGAGCAGTACTTC. Translated, it gives CASSLVGGQGAYEQYF.

The chain links TRBV14 to TRBJ1-6; D might be TRBD1 (5 bases). The CDR3 is 13 residues long. The V end was cut by 4 bases, the J end by 10 bases, with 11 bases between. Germline V gene sequence: CDR1 SGHDN, CDR2 FVKESK. The CDR3 sequence: CASSPQQESPLHF. CDR3 in DNA: TGTGCCAGCAGCCCTCAACAGGAGTCACCCCTCCACTTT.

The chain combines TRBV28 with TRBJ1-4; no reliable D call. Germline CDR1 is MDHEN and CDR2 is SYDVKM. This CDR3 comprises 16 residues. V lost 3 bases to trimming and J lost 0 bases, with 11 bases between them. CDR3 nucleotides: TGTGCCAGCAGTTTGAGGCCGGATGCAACTAATGAAAAACTGTTTTTT. This codes for CASSLRPDATNEKLFF.

This clone was counted a few times. The chain combines TRBV7-2 with TRBJ1-2; D is perhaps TRBD1 (6 bases). There are 14 residues in the CDR3. CDR1 is SGHTA, CDR2 FQGNSA, per germline. V was cut by 2 bases and J by 2 bases, with 9 bases left in between. The CDR3 is CASSLSGQNYGYTF. The CDR3 DNA sequence: TGTGCCAGCAGCTTATCCGGACAGAACTATGGCTACACCTTC.

The chain employs TRBV27 and TRBJ1-5; 12 bases map to TRBD1. Unmatched junction bases numbered 13, after V lost 9 bases and J lost 4 bases. This CDR3 has 17 residues. Germline values: CDR1 MNHEY, CDR2 SMNVEV (reference sequence). Here the CDR3 DNA reads TGTGCCAGATACACAACCGGGACAGGGGGCTCAAATCAGCCCCAGCATTTT. Protein: CARYTTGTGGSNQPQHF.

The chain combines TRBV30 with TRBJ1-6; perhaps TRBD1 as D (5 bases). There are 13 residues in the CDR3. Germline V CDR1 and CDR2: GTSNPN, SVGIG (reference sequence). V lost 0 bases, J lost 9 bases, and 9 bases lay in between. The CDR3 DNA follows: TGTGCCTGGAGTGTCCAGGGTTCTTCACCCCTCCACTTT. It codes for CAWSVQGSSPLHF.

The chain joins TRBV3-1 (or the pseudogene TRBV3-2) to TRBJ2-5; 10 bases are shared with TRBD2. Germline loops: CDR1 LGHDT, CDR2 YNNKEL (reference sequence). The CDR3 is made up of 15 amino acids. V was pared by 4 bases and J by 7 bases, with 9 bases of the junction left unmatched. This CDR3 reads CASSLRTSGTGTQYF. The CDR3 DNA follows: TGTGCCAGCAGCCTAAGGACTAGCGGTACTGGGACCCAGTACTTC.

The gene calls are TRBV7-6 and TRBJ2-7; no firm D call. The CDR3 has 12 residues. The V end lost 2 bases, the J end lost 3 bases, and 5 bases lay between the germline ends. Per the germline V gene, CDR1 is SGHVS and CDR2 is FNYEAQ. CDR3 sequence: CASSLSGYEQYF. As DNA, the CDR3 is TGTGCCAGCAGCTTATCGGGCTACGAGCAGTACTTC.

The rearrangement uses TRBV15 and TRBJ2-1, with 7 bases identical to TRBD2. This CDR3 comprises 16 residues. CDR1 and CDR2 from the germline V gene are LNHNV and YYDKDF (reference sequence). The J segment lost 0 bases and the V segment lost 0 bases, leaving 2 bases of the junction unmatched. CDR3 coding DNA: TGTGCCACCAGCAGAGATCGCGGGAGCTCCTACAATGAGCAGTTCTTC. Encoded protein: CATSRDRGSSYNEQFF.

This clone was seen once. This sequence joins TRBV6-1 and TRBJ1-2, with D possibly being TRBD1 (6 bases). Germline CDR1 MNHNS, CDR2 SASEGT. The CDR3 extends over 17 amino acids. The V and J ends lost 1 base and 7 bases respectively, with 22 bases between them. The CDR3 reads CASSEDRVRGTTGGYTF. CDR3 nucleotides: TGTGCCAGCAGTGAAGACAGGGTCCGGGGCACCACGGGTGGCTACACCTTC.

This chain connects TRBV10-3 to TRBJ2-6; D is uncertain. Germline values: CDR1 ENHRY, CDR2 SYGVKD. The CDR3 totals 13 residues. Trimming stripped 10 bases from V and 4 bases from J, with 11 bases between. Here the CDR3 reads CATTPEGANVLTF. Here the CDR3 DNA reads TGTGCCACTACTCCGGAGGGGGCCAACGTCCTGACTTTC.

J is TRBJ2-1 and V is TRBV6-2 or TRBV6-3; 8 bases align to TRBD2. V gave up 5 bases and J gave up 10 bases; unmatched junction bases: 13. The CDR3 is made up of 15 amino acids. Germline CDR1 reads MNHEY; CDR2 reads SVGEGT. CDR3 in DNA: TGTGCCAGCAGTAGAAGCGGGGGACGGCCGGGGGAGCAGTTCTTC. This gives the protein CASSRSGGRPGEQFF.

As concerns this clone: Other DNA sequences in this sample translate to the same CDR3. The chain employs TRBV5-1 and TRBJ2-5, with 7 bases fitting TRBD1. Germline CDR1 and CDR2: SGHRS and YFSETQ. V lost 0 bases, J lost 1 base, and 0 bases stayed unmatched. This CDR3 is 14 amino acids long. CDR3 DNA: TGCGCCAGCAGCTTGGGACAGGGCCAAGAGACCCAGTACTTC. This codes for CASSLGQGQETQYF.

This chain links TRBV5-3 with TRBJ1-2; the match to TRBD1 covers 12 bases. TRBV5-3 counts as an open reading frame of uncertain function. The ends lost 3 bases at V and 7 bases at J; junction bases unmatched: 4. CDR3 length: 14 residues. The CDR3 nucleotides read TGTGCCAGAAGCTCGGGACAGGGGGCATGTGGCTACACCTTC. Its translation: CARSSGQGACGYTF.

This chain joins TRBV11-2 and TRBJ1-1, with TRBD1 matching 11 bases. The CDR3 is 18 residues long. In germline, CDR1 is SGHAT, CDR2 FQNNGV. V trimming: 1 base; J trimming: 0 bases; junction bases outside the gene matches: 7. CDR3 DNA: TGTGCCAGCAGCTTAGTTTCTCCGGGACAGGGGGTGAACACTGAAGCTTTCTTT. This gives the protein CASSLVSPGQGVNTEAFF.

The chain has TRBV5-4 and TRBJ2-7, with no clear D. Germline CDR1 is SGHNT and CDR2 is YYREEE (reference sequence). V dropped 1 base and J dropped 0 bases, with 8 bases sitting between them. The CDR3 length is 14 residues. CDR3 in DNA: TGTGCCAGCAGCTTGCAGTTGGCCTCCTACGAGCAGTACTTC. It codes for CASSLQLASYEQYF.

The chain employs TRBV10-3 and TRBJ2-7; tentatively, D is TRBD2 (7 bases). The V end lost 5 bases, the J end lost 5 bases, and 13 bases lay between the germline ends. The germline V gene has CDR1 ENHRY and CDR2 SYGVKD. This CDR3 comprises 13 residues. Here the CDR3 DNA reads TGTGCCATCAGTCCGAGGGGGGGCGACGAGCAGTACTTC. The encoded protein is CAISPRGGDEQYF.

V is TRBV19 and J is TRBJ2-1; D call uncertain. The CDR3 is 13 residues long. In germline, CDR1 is LNHDA, CDR2 SQIVND (reference sequence). Trimming took 3 bases from V and 6 from J, leaving 9 bases between them. The CDR3 sequence is CASSIPYSNEQFF. Here the CDR3 DNA reads TGTGCCAGTAGTATTCCATACAGCAATGAGCAGTTCTTC.